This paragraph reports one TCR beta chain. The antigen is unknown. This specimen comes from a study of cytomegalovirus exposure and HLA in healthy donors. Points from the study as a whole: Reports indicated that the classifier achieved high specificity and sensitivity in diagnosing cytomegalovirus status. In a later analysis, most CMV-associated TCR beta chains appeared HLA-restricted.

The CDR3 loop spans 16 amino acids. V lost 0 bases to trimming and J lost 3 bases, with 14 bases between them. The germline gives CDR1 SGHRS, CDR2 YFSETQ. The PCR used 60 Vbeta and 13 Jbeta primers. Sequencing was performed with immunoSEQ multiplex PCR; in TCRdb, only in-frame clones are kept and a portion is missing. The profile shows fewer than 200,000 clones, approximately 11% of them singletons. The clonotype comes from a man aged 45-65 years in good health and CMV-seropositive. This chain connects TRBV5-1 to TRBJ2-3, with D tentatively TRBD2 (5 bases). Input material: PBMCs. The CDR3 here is CASSLAVASSTDTQYF. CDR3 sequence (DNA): TGCGCCAGCAGCTTGGCGGTCGCTAGCTCGACAGATACGCAGTATTTT. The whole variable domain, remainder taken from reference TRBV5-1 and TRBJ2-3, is KAGVTQTPRYLIKTRGQQVTLSCSPISGHRSVSWYQQTPGQGLQFLFEYFSETQRNKGNFPGRFSGRQFSNSRSEMNVSTLELGDSALYLCASSLAVASSTDTQYFGPGTRLTVL.